Each of the 32 T cell receptor beta chains below was sequenced from the same sample in a study of spatial heterogeneity in lung cancer. The antigens of these receptors remain unknown. Findings of the study overall: Within tumors, counts of expanded alpha and beta TCRs tracked tumor mutation counts.

TCRdb re-called the 5' RACE reads with MiXCR, one entry per CDR3 protein. The data contain over 4,500 distinct CDR3 sequences, 20% to 25% of them seen just once; the ten biggest clones take up about 9.3%. Time point of the sample: sample taken at primary tumor resection. The sample in question was lung tumor tissue, obtained at surgery. The receptors here all came from a male donor with early-stage non-small cell lung cancer.

CDR3 sequence reads: CASSLSVPKNIQYF. Written as DNA, the CDR3 is TGTGCCAGCAGTTTATCGGTCCCCAAAAACATTCAGTACTTC. The chain uses TRBV28 and TRBJ2-4; the D is unclear. Trimming stripped 1 base from V and 2 bases from J, with 6 bases between. This CDR3 region has 14 residues. CDR1 MDHEN and CDR2 SYDVKM come from the germline V gene.

CDR3 coding DNA: TGTGCCAGCAAGACGTCCCGGGACAGACCTAGCACAGATACGCAGTATTTT. This translates into CASKTSRDRPSTDTQYF. The V and J genes are TRBV6-2 or TRBV6-3 and TRBJ2-3; 7 bases map to TRBD1. The junction had 13 bases not matched to a gene; V was cut back by 7 bases and J by 0 bases. Germline CDR1 MNHEY, CDR2 SVGEGT. CDR3 length equals 17 residues.

The V and J genes are TRBV18 and TRBJ1-2; D is unresolved. V was cut by 5 bases and J by 1 base, with 5 bases left in between. The CDR3 loop spans 12 amino acids. Looked up from germline, CDR1 is KGHSH and CDR2 is LQKENI. This chain's CDR3 is CASSASNYGYTF. The CDR3 DNA sequence: TGTGCCAGCTCAGCCAGTAACTATGGCTACACCTTC.

This clonotype was counted between two and nine times. V and J are TRBV6-5 and TRBJ2-5, with TRBD1 matching 8 bases. Germline lookup yields CDR1 MNHEY and CDR2 SVGAGI. With 6 bases clipped from V and 0 bases from J, the junction kept 12 bases outside the gene matches. This CDR3 has 17 residues. This CDR3 is CASRGRRDRRYQETQYF. The CDR3 DNA reads TGTGCCAGCAGAGGACGCCGGGACAGGAGGTACCAAGAGACCCAGTACTTC.

By proportion, this clonotype is medium-sized. The chain employs TRBV12-3 or TRBV12-4 and TRBJ2-1; D ambiguous. V lost 5 bases to trimming and J lost 8 bases, with 13 bases between them. This CDR3 has 13 residues. CDR3 in amino acids: CASSTELRDEQFF. In DNA, the CDR3 is TGTGCCAGCAGTACCGAACTACGGGATGAGCAGTTCTTC.

CDR3 sequence: CASSAFADTQYF. As DNA, the CDR3 is TGTGCCAGCAGCGCGTTCGCAGATACGCAGTATTTT. The V gene is TRBV9, the J gene TRBJ2-3; no firm D call. The CDR3 spans 12 residues. V was shortened by 3 bases and J by 4 bases, with 6 bases between the two germline ends. The germline CDR1 and CDR2 sequences are SGDLS and YYNGEE.

This clonotype showed up just a few times. The genes are TRBV13 and TRBJ1-1; maybe TRBD1 (6 bases). The germline V gene has CDR1 PRHDT and CDR2 FYEKMQ (reference sequence). Trimming removed 0 bases at V and 10 bases at J, with 9 bases between. The CDR3 runs 12 residues. The CDR3 region is CASSLGRDTAFF. For the CDR3, the DNA is TGTGCCAGCAGCTTAGGCCGGGACACAGCTTTCTTT. Full variable domain (missing parts from reference TRBV13 and TRBJ1-1): AAGVIQSPRHLIKEKRETATLKCYPIPRHDTVYWYQQGPGQDPQFLISFYEKMQSDKGSIPDRFSAQQFSDYHSELNMSSLELGDSALYFCASSLGRDTAFFGQGTRLTVV.

There are a few counts of this clonotype. The V call is TRBV6-2 or TRBV6-3, the J call TRBJ2-7; 11 nucleotides agree with TRBD2. This CDR3 is 15 amino acids long. Germline lookup yields CDR1 MNHEY and CDR2 SVGEGT. With 3 bases clipped from V and 4 bases from J, the junction kept 5 bases outside the gene matches. CDR3 nucleotides: TGTGCCAGCAGTTATGGGACTAGCGGAGGTTACGAGCAGTACTTC. Translating gives CASSYGTSGGYEQYF.

In its sample, this clonotype was seen a few times. V usage is TRBV9 and J usage is TRBJ1-3, with TRBD1 as a possible D gene (5 bases). V was trimmed by 2 bases and J by 2 bases, leaving 8 bases between them. The germline V gene has CDR1 SGDLS and CDR2 YYNGEE. CDR3 size: 14 residues. The CDR3 reads CASSVTRAGNTIYF. CDR3 DNA sequence: TGTGCCAGCAGCGTGACCAGGGCTGGAAACACCATATATTTT.

The gene calls are TRBV5-4 and TRBJ1-4, with D perhaps matching TRBD1 (6 bases). Germline loops: CDR1 SGHNT, CDR2 YYREEE (reference sequence). CDR3 length equals 16 residues. Trimming took off 4 bases at V and 6 bases at J, with 19 bases between the two ends. The CDR3, as DNA: TGTGCCAGCAGCCGCTCCGACAGGTTAAAGCATGAAAAACTGTTTTTT. It codes for CASSRSDRLKHEKLFF.

This clonotype has just a few counts. The V call is TRBV6-2 or TRBV6-3, the J call TRBJ2-7; 7 bases align to TRBD1. The CDR3 totals 11 residues. Germline values: CDR1 MNHEY, CDR2 SVGEGT. J was trimmed by 5 bases and V by 8 bases; bases with no gene match: 3. CDR3 residues: CASGDSHEQYF. Here the CDR3 DNA reads TGTGCCAGCGGGGACAGCCACGAGCAGTACTTC.

This clonotype has at least ten counts. The chain links TRBV7-3 to TRBJ1-1; tentative D call: TRBD1 (6 bases). This CDR3 is 15 amino acids long. V lost 5 bases and J lost 5, with 18 bases in between. CDR1 and CDR2 from the germline V gene are SGHTA and FQGTGA. The CDR3 reads CASSPGGAAKTEAFF. CDR3 DNA sequence: TGTGCCAGCAGCCCGGGGGGGGCGGCAAAGACTGAAGCTTTCTTT.

Sample share makes this clonotype medium-sized. The chain recombines TRBV7-2 with TRBJ2-1, with TRBD2 identical over 7 bases. Looked up from germline, CDR1 is SGHTA and CDR2 is FQGNSA. Unmatched junction bases numbered 3, after V lost 7 bases and J lost 0 bases. The CDR3 has 14 amino acids. CDR3 in DNA: TGTGCCAGCACCTGGACTAGCTCCTACAATGAGCAGTTCTTC. It is translated as CASTWTSSYNEQFF.

By share, this clonotype ranks as medium-sized. The rearrangement links TRBV27 to TRBJ1-1; 7 bases line up with TRBD1. Germline trimming cut 3 bases from V and 1 base from J; bases unmatched to any gene: 5. The CDR3 runs 15 residues. Germline CDR1 MNHEY, CDR2 SMNVEV (reference sequence). The CDR3: CASSFYGQENTEAFF. For the CDR3, the DNA is TGTGCCAGCAGTTTCTACGGACAGGAGAACACTGAAGCTTTCTTT.

There are many counts of this clonotype. This rearrangement joins TRBV6-6 to TRBJ2-2; TRBD2 is a possible D gene (6 bases). Per germline, CDR1 MNHNY and CDR2 SVGAGI (reference sequence). V was clipped by 3 bases and J by 5 bases, with 7 bases between them. There are 13 residues in the CDR3. DNA of the CDR3: TGTGCCAGCAGTTATCGGGGGACCGGGGAGCTGTTTTTT. Translation: CASSYRGTGELFF.

This chain joins TRBV6-6 and TRBJ2-7; no definite D call. Germline CDR1 and CDR2: MNHNY and SVGAGI (reference sequence). This CDR3 comprises 14 residues. With 5 bases removed from V and 2 bases from J, the gap between germline ends came to 13 bases. The CDR3: CASSISDGPYEQYF. The CDR3 DNA reads TGTGCCAGCAGTATTTCGGACGGTCCCTACGAGCAGTACTTC.

This clonotype is labeled as medium-sized. The CDR3: CASSVGTHLDSPLHF. The CDR3 DNA sequence: TGTGCCAGCAGCGTAGGGACCCACTTGGATTCACCCCTCCACTTT. V is TRBV9 and J is TRBJ1-6; D remains ambiguous. The CDR3 contains 15 residues. Germline CDR1 SGDLS, CDR2 YYNGEE. The V end was cut by 0 bases, the J end by 8 bases, with 12 bases between.

Many counts were recorded for this clonotype. This chain links TRBV10-3 with TRBJ2-5; maybe TRBD1 (5 bases). Germline CDR1 and CDR2: ENHRY and SYGVKD. This CDR3 spans 14 amino acids. V was clipped by 5 bases and J by 4 bases, with 14 bases between them. The CDR3 is CAISSDSPGETQYF. The CDR3 DNA reads as TGTGCCATCAGTTCAGACAGCCCGGGAGAGACCCAGTACTTC.

The rearrangement uses TRBV30 and TRBJ2-1, with 10 bases lining up with TRBD2. CDR3 size: 16 residues. Germline trimming cut 0 bases from V and 7 bases from J; bases unmatched to any gene: 9. CDR1 and CDR2 (germline): GTSNPN, SVGIG (reference sequence). CDR3 region: CAWSVQGGLARNEQFF. CDR3 bases: TGTGCCTGGAGTGTACAAGGGGGACTAGCGAGAAATGAGCAGTTCTTC.

This clonotype was observed a handful of times. The genes are TRBV7-2 and TRBJ2-1; 10 bases agree with TRBD2. Germline V lookup: CDR1 SGHTA, CDR2 FQGNSA. The V and J ends lost 4 bases and 5 bases, in that order; junction bases with no gene match: 2. The CDR3 runs 14 residues. In nucleotides, the CDR3 is TGTGCCAGCAGCTCGGGACTAGCGAACAATGAGCAGTTCTTC. Translation gives CASSSGLANNEQFF.

The DNA of the CDR3 is TGTGCCAGCAGCTTAGATGGTACTTGGCGGGAGGGTGATACGCAGTATTTT. Protein sequence: CASSLDGTWREGDTQYF. V is TRBV7-8 and J is TRBJ2-3; TRBD2 matches 9 bases. The ends lost 1 base at V and 6 bases at J; junction bases unmatched: 11. CDR1 is SGHVS and CDR2 is FQNEAQ in the germline V gene. This CDR3 is 17 amino acids long.

In this sample, this clonotype turned up once. The chain links TRBV14 to TRBJ2-1; 12 bases agree with TRBD2. The V gene's germline CDR1 is SGHDN and CDR2 FVKESK. V shed 5 bases, J shed 6 bases, and the junction held 8 bases outside the gene matches. The CDR3 loop spans 16 amino acids. The CDR3 DNA is TGTGCCAGCAGCGAATTCACGGGACTAGCGGGCAATGAGCAGTTCTTC. Amino acids: CASSEFTGLAGNEQFF.

This clonotype was picked up a small number of times. This rearrangement joins TRBV6-2 or TRBV6-3 to TRBJ2-7, with 8 positions matching TRBD1. Trimming removed 10 bases from V and 2 bases from J; junction bases left unmatched: 4. CDR3 length: 12 amino acids. Per the germline V gene, CDR1 is MNHEY and CDR2 is SVGEGT. CDR3 in DNA: TGTGCCACCGAGGACAGGGCCTACGAGCAGTACTTC. Translating gives CATEDRAYEQYF.

In this sample, this clonotype turned up a few times. The CDR3 coding sequence is TGTGCCAGCAGCGTATTTGGACTAGACGGAGATACGCAGTATTTT. Encoded protein: CASSVFGLDGDTQYF. The chain employs TRBV9 and TRBJ2-3; 7 nucleotides agree with TRBD2. With V trimmed by 1 base and J by 5 bases, 7 bases remained unmatched. The CDR3 loop spans 15 amino acids. Germline V CDR1 and CDR2: SGDLS, YYNGEE.

This chain uses TRBV7-2 with TRBJ2-1; maybe TRBD2 (6 bases). CDR1 is SGHTA, CDR2 FQGNSA, per germline. Trimming removed 6 bases at V and 10 bases at J, with 13 bases between. The CDR3 contains 12 residues. CDR3 coding DNA: TGTGCCAGCAGTAGCTTAGGAGGGGAGCAGTTCTTC. Translating it yields CASSSLGGEQFF.

J is TRBJ2-5 and V is TRBV28, with 12 bases fitting TRBD2. This CDR3 is 19 amino acids long. The germline V gene has CDR1 MDHEN and CDR2 SYDVKM. With V trimmed by 6 bases and J by 1 base, 15 bases remained unmatched. The CDR3 DNA reads as TGTGCCAGCAGCCCACCCCCCGGGACTAGCGGGCTACTCCAAGAGACCCAGTACTTC. Its translation: CASSPPPGTSGLLQETQYF.

This clonotype was counted many times. The chain uses TRBV28 and TRBJ2-1, with 11 bases aligning to TRBD2. Germline V gene data show CDR1 as MDHEN and CDR2 as SYDVKM. Trimming cost V 5 bases and J 5 bases; bases outside gene matches: 8. The CDR3 loop spans 16 amino acids. CDR3 bases: TGTGCCAGCAGTCCAACCGGGACTAGCGGCAACAATGAGCAGTTCTTC. Translated: CASSPTGTSGNNEQFF.

The genes are TRBV18 and TRBJ2-3; TRBD1 is a possible D gene (5 bases). CDR1 is KGHSH, CDR2 LQKENI, per germline. V lost 3 bases to trimming and J lost 0 bases, with 19 bases between them. The length of the CDR3 is 18 residues. This chain's CDR3 is CASSPRAAQGRSTDTQYF. The CDR3 DNA reads as TGTGCCAGCTCACCTAGGGCCGCTCAGGGAAGGAGCACAGATACGCAGTATTTT. Combining the CDR3 with reference TRBV18 and TRBJ2-3 gives the whole variable domain NAGVMQNPRHLVRRRGQEARLRCSPMKGHSHVYWYRQLPEEGLKFMVYLQKENIIDESGMPKERFSAEFPKEGPSILRIQQVVRGDSAAYFCASSPRAAQGRSTDTQYFGPGTRLTVL.

The chain couples TRBV7-9 to TRBJ1-1; D is perhaps TRBD1 (5 bases). The CDR3 has 15 residues. In germline, CDR1 is SEHNR, CDR2 FQNEAQ (reference sequence). The V gene lost 4 bases and the J gene lost 0 bases, with 12 bases spanning the gap. The DNA of the CDR3 is TGTGCCAGCAGCTACTCCGGGACCGTGAACACTGAAGCTTTCTTT. It encodes CASSYSGTVNTEAFF.

This clonotype was observed a handful of times. This chain connects TRBV11-3 to TRBJ2-1; D possibly matches TRBD1 or TRBD2 (5 bases each). The CDR3 consists of 12 residues. Germline values: CDR1 SGHNT, CDR2 YENEEA. V dropped 4 bases and J dropped 10 bases, with 11 bases sitting between them. The CDR3: CASSYGAGEQFF. The CDR3 DNA reads as TGTGCCAGCAGCTACGGGGCCGGGGAGCAGTTCTTC.

By share, this clonotype counts as medium-sized. This sequence joins TRBV5-5 and TRBJ1-2; TRBD1 matches at 9 bases. The V gene's germline CDR1 is SGHKS and CDR2 YYEKEE (reference sequence). V dropped 2 bases and J dropped 3; count of bases not matched to a gene: 5. The CDR3 covers 15 residues. The CDR3 region is CASSLRTGVDYGYTF. The CDR3 coding sequence is TGTGCCAGCAGCTTAAGGACAGGGGTTGACTATGGCTACACCTTC. Using reference TRBV5-5 and TRBJ1-2 for the parts outside the CDR3, the full variable domain is DAGVTQSPTHLIKTRGQQVTLRCSPISGHKSVSWYQQVLGQGPQFIFQYYEKEERGRGNFPDRFSARQFPNYSSELNVNALLLGDSALYLCASSLRTGVDYGYTFGSGTRLTVV.

This clonotype is medium-sized (0.01 to 0.1%). V and J are TRBV5-1 and TRBJ2-3, with TRBD2 identical over 7 bases. Germline loops: CDR1 SGHRS, CDR2 YFSETQ. The CDR3 contains 13 residues. Losses at the gene ends were 7 bases for V and 2 bases for J; bases not matched to a gene: 4. The CDR3 DNA reads as TGCGCCAGCTCGGGACTATTCACAGATACGCAGTATTTT. The encoded protein is CASSGLFTDTQYF.